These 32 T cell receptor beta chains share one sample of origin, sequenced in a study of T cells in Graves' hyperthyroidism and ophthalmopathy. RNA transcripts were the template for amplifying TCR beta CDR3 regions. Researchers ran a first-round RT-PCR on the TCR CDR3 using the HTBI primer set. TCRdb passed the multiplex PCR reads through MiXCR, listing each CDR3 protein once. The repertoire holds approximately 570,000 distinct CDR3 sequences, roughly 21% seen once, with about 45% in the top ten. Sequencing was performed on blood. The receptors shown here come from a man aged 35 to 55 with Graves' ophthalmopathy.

CDR3 in amino acids: CASSQVGGQGFGYTF. In DNA form, the CDR3 reads TGCGCCAGCAGCCAAGTGGGTGGACAGGGGTTTGGCTACACCTTC. This chain connects TRBV4-1 to TRBJ1-2; 9 positions agree with TRBD1. Germline CDR1 and CDR2: MGHRA and YSYEKL. The V and J ends lost 1 base and 7 bases, in that order; junction bases with no gene match: 7. The CDR3 runs to 15 residues.

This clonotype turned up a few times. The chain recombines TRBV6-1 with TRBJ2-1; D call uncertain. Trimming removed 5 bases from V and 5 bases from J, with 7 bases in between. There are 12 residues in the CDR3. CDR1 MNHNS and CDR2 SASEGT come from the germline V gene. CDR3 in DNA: TGTGCCAGCAGTTTTGGGAACAATGAGCAGTTCTTC. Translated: CASSFGNNEQFF.

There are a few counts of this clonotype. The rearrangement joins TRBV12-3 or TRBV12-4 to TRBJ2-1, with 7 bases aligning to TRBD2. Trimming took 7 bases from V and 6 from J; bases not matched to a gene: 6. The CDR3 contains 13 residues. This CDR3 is CASNFGGGNEQFF. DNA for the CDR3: TGTGCCAGCAATTTCGGCGGGGGCAATGAGCAGTTCTTC.

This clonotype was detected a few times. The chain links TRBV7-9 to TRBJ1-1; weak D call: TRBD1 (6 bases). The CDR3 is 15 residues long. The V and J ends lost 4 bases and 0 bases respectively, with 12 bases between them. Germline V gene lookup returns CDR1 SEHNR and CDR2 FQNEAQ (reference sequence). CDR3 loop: CASSSGQKLNTEAFF. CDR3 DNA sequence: TGTGCCAGCAGCTCAGGACAGAAGCTGAACACTGAAGCTTTCTTT.

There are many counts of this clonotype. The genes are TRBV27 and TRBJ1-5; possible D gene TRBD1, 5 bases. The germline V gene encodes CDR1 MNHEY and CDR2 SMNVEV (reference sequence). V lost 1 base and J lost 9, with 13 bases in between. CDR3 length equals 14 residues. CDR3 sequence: CASSLLGGVLPQHF. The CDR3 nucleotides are TGTGCCAGCAGTTTATTGGGGGGGGTGTTGCCCCAGCATTTT.

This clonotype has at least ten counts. The CDR3 nucleotides are TGTGCCAGCAGTCCTCAGGCCAGGGGGGCTGAAGCTTTCTTT. It yields the protein CASSPQARGAEAFF. The chain combines TRBV28 with TRBJ1-1; TRBD1 matches at 7 bases. Germline V lookup: CDR1 MDHEN, CDR2 SYDVKM. The V segment lost 5 bases and the J segment 6 bases; nucleotides outside the gene matches: 9. The CDR3 runs 14 residues. Complete variable domain (other parts from reference TRBV28 and TRBJ1-1): DVKVTQSSRYLVKRTGEKVFLECVQDMDHENMFWYRQDPGLGLRLIYFSYDVKMKEKGDIPEGYSVSREKKERFSLILESASTNQTSMYLCASSPQARGAEAFFGQGTRLTVV.

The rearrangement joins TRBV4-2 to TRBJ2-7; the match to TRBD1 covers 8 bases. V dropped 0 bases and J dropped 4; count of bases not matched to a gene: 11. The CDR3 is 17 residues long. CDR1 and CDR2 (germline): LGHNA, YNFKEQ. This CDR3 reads CASSQDPGGRGTYEQYF. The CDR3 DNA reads TGTGCCAGCAGCCAAGATCCAGGGGGCCGAGGTACGTACGAGCAGTACTTC.

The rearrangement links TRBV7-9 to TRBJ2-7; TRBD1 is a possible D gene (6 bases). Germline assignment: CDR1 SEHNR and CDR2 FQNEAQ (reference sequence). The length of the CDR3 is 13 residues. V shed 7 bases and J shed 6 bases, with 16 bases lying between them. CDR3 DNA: TGTGCCAGCAACCCCTCGACAGGTCTCGAGCAGTACTTC. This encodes CASNPSTGLEQYF.

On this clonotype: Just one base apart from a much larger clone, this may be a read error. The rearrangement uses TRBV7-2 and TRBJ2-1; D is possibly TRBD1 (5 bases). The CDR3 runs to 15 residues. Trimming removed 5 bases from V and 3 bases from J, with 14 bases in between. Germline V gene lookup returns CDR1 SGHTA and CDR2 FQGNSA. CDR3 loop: CASSPDNLGYNEQFF. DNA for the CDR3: TGTGCCAGCAGCCCGGACAACCTAGGCTACAATGAGCAGTTCTTC.

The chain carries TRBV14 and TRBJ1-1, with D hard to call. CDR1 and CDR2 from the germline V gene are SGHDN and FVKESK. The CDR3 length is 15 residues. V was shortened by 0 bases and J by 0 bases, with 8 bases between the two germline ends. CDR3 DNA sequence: TGTGCCAGCAGCCAAGAGGGCAACATGAACACTGAAGCTTTCTTT. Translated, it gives CASSQEGNMNTEAFF.

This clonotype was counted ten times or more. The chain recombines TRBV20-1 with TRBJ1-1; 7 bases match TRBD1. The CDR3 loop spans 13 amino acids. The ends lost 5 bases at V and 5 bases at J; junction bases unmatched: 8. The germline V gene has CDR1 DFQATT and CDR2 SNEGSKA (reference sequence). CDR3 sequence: CSALDRSETEAFF. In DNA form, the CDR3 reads TGCAGTGCTCTGGACAGGAGTGAGACTGAAGCTTTCTTT.

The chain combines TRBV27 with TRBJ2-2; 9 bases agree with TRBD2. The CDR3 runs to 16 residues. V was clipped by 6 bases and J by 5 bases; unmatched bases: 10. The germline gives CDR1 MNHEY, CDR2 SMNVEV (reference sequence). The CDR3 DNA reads TGTGCCAGCAGCCTTGCGGGAGGGCCGGAAACCGGGGAGCTGTTTTTT. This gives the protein CASSLAGGPETGELFF.

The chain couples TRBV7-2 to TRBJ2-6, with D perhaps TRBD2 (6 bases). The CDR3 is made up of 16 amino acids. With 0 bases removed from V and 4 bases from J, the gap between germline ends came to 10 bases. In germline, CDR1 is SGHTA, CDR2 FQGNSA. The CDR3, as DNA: TGTGCCAGCAGCTTAGCCGGAGGGGCAGGGGCCAACGTCCTGACTTTC. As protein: CASSLAGGAGANVLTF.

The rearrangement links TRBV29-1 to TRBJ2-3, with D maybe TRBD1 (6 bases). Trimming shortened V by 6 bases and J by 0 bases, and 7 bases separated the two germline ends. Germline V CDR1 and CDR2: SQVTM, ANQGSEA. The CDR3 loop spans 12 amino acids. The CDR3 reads CSVDRSTDTQYF. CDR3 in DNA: TGCAGCGTCGACAGGAGCACAGATACGCAGTATTTT.

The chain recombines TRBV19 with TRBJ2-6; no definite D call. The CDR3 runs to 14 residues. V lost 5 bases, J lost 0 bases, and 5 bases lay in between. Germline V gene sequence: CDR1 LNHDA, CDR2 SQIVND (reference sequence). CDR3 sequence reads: CASSGGSGANVLTF. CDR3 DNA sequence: TGTGCCAGTAGTGGTGGCTCTGGGGCCAACGTCCTGACTTTC.

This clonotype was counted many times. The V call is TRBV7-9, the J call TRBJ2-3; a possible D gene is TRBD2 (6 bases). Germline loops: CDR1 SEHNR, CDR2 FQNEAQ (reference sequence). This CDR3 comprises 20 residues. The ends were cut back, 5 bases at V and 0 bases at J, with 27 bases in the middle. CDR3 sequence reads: CASSLVYRLTRPESTDTQYF. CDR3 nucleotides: TGTGCCAGCAGCCTCGTTTATCGCTTGACTAGGCCAGAGAGCACAGATACGCAGTATTTT.

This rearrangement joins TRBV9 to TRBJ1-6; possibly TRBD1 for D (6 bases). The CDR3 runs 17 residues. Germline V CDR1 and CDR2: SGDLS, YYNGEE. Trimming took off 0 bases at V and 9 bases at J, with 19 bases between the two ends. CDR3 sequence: CASSVEVGGANGSPLHF. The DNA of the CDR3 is TGTGCCAGCAGCGTAGAGGTGGGGGGGGCGAATGGTTCACCCCTCCACTTT.

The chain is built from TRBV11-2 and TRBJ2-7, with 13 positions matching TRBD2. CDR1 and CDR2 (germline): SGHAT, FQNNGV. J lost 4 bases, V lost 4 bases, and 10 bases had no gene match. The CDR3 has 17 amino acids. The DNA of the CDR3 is TGTGCCAGCAGCTCAATACAACTAGCGGGAGGGCCTTACGAGCAGTACTTC. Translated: CASSSIQLAGGPYEQYF.

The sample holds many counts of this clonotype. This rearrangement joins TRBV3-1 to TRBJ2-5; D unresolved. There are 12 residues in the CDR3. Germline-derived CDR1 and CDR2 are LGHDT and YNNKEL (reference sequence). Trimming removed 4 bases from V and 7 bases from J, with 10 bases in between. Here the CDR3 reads CASSPGIGTQYF. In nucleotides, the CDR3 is TGTGCCAGCAGCCCTGGGATCGGGACCCAGTACTTC.

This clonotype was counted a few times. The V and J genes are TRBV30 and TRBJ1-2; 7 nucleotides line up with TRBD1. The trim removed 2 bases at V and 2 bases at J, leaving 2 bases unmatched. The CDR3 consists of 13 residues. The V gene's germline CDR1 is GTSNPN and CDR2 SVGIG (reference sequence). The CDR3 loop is CAWSMTGNYGYTF. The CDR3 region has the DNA TGTGCCTGGAGTATGACAGGGAACTATGGCTACACCTTC. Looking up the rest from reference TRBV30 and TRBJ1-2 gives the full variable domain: SQTIHQWPATLVQPVGSPLSLECTVEGTSNPNLYWYRQAAGRGLQLLFYSVGIGQISSEVPQNLSASRPQDRQFILSSKKLLLSDSGFYLCAWSMTGNYGYTFGSGTRLTVV.

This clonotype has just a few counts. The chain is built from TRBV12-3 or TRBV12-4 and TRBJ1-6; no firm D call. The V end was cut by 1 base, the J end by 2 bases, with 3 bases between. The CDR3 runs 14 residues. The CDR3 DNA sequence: TGTGCCAGCAGTTTAGTCACCTATAATTCACCCCTCCACTTT. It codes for CASSLVTYNSPLHF.

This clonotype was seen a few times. The CDR3 sequence: CASSPGPKDEQFF. The CDR3, as DNA: TGCGCCAGCTCTCCGGGGCCTAAGGATGAGCAGTTCTTC. This chain joins TRBV5-1 and TRBJ2-1; D possibly uses TRBD1 or TRBD2 (5 bases each). The length of the CDR3 is 13 residues. Germline V gene data show CDR1 as SGHRS and CDR2 as YFSETQ. V was clipped by 7 bases and J by 8 bases, with 16 bases between them.

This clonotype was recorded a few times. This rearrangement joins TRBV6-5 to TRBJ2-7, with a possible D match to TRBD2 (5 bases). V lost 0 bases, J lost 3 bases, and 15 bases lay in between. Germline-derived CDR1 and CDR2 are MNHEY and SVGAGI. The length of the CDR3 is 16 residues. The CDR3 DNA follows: TGTGCCAGCAGTTACTCGAGGGTGGATTACTTCTACGAGCAGTACTTC. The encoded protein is CASSYSRVDYFYEQYF.

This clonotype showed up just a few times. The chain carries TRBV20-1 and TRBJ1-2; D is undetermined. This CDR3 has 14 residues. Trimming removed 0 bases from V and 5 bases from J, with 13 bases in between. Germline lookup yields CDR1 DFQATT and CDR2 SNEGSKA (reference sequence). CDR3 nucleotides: TGCAGTGCTAGAGATCGTTCGGGGTTTTATGGCTACACCTTC. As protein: CSARDRSGFYGYTF.

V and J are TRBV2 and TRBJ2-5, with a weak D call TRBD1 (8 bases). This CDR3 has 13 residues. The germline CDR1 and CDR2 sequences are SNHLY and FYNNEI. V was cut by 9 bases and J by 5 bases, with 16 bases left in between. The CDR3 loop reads CASRQGRGETQYF. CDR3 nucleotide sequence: TGTGCCAGTCGACAGGGGAGGGGGGAGACCCAGTACTTC.

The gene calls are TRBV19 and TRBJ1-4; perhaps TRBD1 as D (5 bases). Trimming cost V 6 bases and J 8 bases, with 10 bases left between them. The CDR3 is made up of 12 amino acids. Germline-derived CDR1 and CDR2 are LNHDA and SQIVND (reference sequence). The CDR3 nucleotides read TGTGCCAGTAGAAGAGGGACCGAAAAACTGTTTTTT. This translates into CASRRGTEKLFF.

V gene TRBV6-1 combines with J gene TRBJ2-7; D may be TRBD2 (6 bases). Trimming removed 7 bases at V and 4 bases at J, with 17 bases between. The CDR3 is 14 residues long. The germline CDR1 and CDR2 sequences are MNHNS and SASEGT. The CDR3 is CASKLNSGSYEQYF. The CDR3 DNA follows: TGTGCCAGCAAACTAAATAGCGGATCATACGAGCAGTACTTC.

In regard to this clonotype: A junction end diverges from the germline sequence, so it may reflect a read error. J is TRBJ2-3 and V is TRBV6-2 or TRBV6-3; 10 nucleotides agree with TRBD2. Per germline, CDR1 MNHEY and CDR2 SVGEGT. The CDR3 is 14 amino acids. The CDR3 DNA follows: TGTGCCTGCAGGAAGCGGGGGGGCTTTGTTACGCAGTATTTT. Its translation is CACRKRGGFVTQYF.

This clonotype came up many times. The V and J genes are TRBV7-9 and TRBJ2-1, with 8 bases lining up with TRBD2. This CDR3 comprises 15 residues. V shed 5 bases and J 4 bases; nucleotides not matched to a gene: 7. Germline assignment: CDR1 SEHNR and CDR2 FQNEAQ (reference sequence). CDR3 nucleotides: TGTGCCAGCAGCCGAACTAGCGGAGCGTACAATGAGCAGTTCTTC. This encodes CASSRTSGAYNEQFF.

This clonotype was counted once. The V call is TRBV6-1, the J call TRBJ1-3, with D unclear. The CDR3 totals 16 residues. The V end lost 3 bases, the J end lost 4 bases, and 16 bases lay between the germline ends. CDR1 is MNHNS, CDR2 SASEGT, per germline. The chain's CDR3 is CASSDFSDPRGNTIYF. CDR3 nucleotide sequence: TGTGCCAGCAGTGACTTTTCCGACCCGCGGGGAAACACCATATATTTT.

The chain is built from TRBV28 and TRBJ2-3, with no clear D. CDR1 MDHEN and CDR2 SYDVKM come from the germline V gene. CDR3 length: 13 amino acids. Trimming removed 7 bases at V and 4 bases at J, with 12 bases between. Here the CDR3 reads CASTLGWADTQYF. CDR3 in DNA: TGTGCCAGCACCTTGGGGTGGGCAGATACGCAGTATTTT.

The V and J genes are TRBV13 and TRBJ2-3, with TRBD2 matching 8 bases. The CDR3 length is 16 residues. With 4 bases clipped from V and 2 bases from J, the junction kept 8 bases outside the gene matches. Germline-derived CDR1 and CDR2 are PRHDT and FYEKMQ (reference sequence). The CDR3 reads CASSSGVLAATDTQYF. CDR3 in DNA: TGTGCCAGCAGCTCAGGGGTACTAGCGGCCACAGATACGCAGTATTTT.